Listed below are T cell receptor beta chains from one sample, sequenced in a study of blood T cell repertoires in COVID-19. Data came from immunoSEQ multiplex PCR; TCRdb stores just in-frame clones and leaves some out. Counted here are about 36,000 clones, about three quarters occurring once; the ten biggest clones make up 33%. Sequenced material: peripheral blood. Receptor source: a man between 60 and 70 years old with acute or convalescent COVID-19. CDR3s include the opening cysteine and the closing phenylalanine or tryptophan. D genes are given only for firm matches. Where a row states a size, it is once, few, many or the class of an expanded clone; other rows omit it.

clone_size,v_call,d_call,j_call,cdr3_aa,cdr3_nt
NA,TRBV6-1,NA,TRBJ2-7,CASSELSAGAGEQYF,TGTGCCAGCAGTGAGCTGTCTGCAGGGGCTGGCGAGCAGTACTTC
NA,TRBV10-2,TRBD1,TRBJ1-2,CASSDQDRGKNGYTF,TGCGCCAGCAGTGACCAGGACAGGGGGAAGAATGGCTACACCTTC
NA,TRBV14,NA,TRBJ2-2,CASSRQNTGELFF,TGTGCCAGCAGCCGACAGAACACCGGGGAGCTGTTTTTT
NA,TRBV28,NA,TRBJ1-2,CASRRDGGMNYGYTF,TGTGCCAGCAGACGAGACGGGGGGATGAACTATGGCTACACCTTC
NA,TRBV2,TRBD2,TRBJ2-2,CASSGTSGSTGELFF,TGTGCCAGCAGTGGGACTAGCGGGTCGACCGGGGAGCTGTTTTTT
NA,TRBV19,NA,TRBJ2-1,CASFHGNEQFF,TGTGCCAGTTTCCACGGGAATGAGCAGTTCTTC
NA,TRBV4-1,TRBD2,TRBJ2-2,CASSQDPLAGVNTGELFF,TGCGCCAGCAGCCAAGATCCACTAGCGGGGGTGAACACCGGGGAGCTGTTTTTT
few,TRBV16,TRBD1,TRBJ2-7,CASSPSGTGGEQYF,TGTGCCAGCAGCCCATCAGGGACAGGGGGCGAGCAGTACTTC
NA,TRBV6-6,NA,TRBJ2-7,CASTSGGRASEQYF,TGTGCCAGCACCTCCGGGGGGCGGGCTAGCGAGCAGTACTTC
NA,TRBV6-1,TRBD2,TRBJ2-3,CASSEAGTSGSPTDTQYF,TGTGCCAGCAGTGAAGCGGGGACTAGCGGGAGCCCCACAGATACGCAGTATTTT
NA,TRBV6-5,NA,TRBJ1-3,CASRNRASSGNTIYF,TGTGCCAGCAGGAACAGGGCCTCCTCTGGAAACACCATATATTTT
many,TRBV6-5,TRBD1,TRBJ1-2,CASSYGTGGNYGYTF,TGTGCCAGCAGTTACGGGACAGGGGGAAACTATGGCTACACCTTC
NA,TRBV19,NA,TRBJ2-3,CASTSTDTQYF,TGTGCCAGCACTAGCACAGATACGCAGTATTTT
NA,TRBV19,NA,TRBJ1-2,CASSIESRAGAGYTF,TGTGCCAGTAGTATAGAAAGTCGGGCAGGGGCTGGCTACACCTTC
NA,TRBV7-2,TRBD1,TRBJ2-7,CASSSSGTGLYEQYF,TGTGCCAGCAGTTCCTCCGGGACAGGACTATACGAGCAGTACTTC
few,TRBV10-1,TRBD1,TRBJ1-5,CASRTRAGTVSNQPQHF,TGCGCCAGCAGGACCAGAGCCGGGACAGTATCCAATCAGCCCCAGCATTTT
NA,TRBV30,NA,TRBJ1-2,CAWMPGHDGYTF,TGTGCCTGGATGCCGGGACATGATGGCTACACCTTC
NA,TRBV3-1/TRBV3-2,TRBD1,TRBJ2-7,CASSQPGQVLTEQYF,TGTGCCAGCAGCCAACCGGGACAGGTCCTTACCGAGCAGTACTTC
NA,TRBV5-4,NA,TRBJ1-6,CASSFPQGTNSPLHF,TGTGCCAGCAGCTTTCCACAGGGCACCAATTCACCCCTCCACTTT
NA,TRBV28,TRBD1,TRBJ1-4,CASSSSSRTGGGNEKLFF,TGTGCCAGCAGTTCTAGTTCTCGGACAGGGGGAGGTAATGAAAAACTGTTTTTT
NA,TRBV11-2,NA,TRBJ2-3,CASARLEEVDTQYF,TGTGCCAGCGCGCGCTTGGAGGAGGTGGATACGCAGTATTTT
NA,TRBV2,NA,TRBJ2-7,CASSESKSPLEQYF,TGTGCCAGCAGTGAAAGCAAATCCCCCCTAGAGCAGTACTTC
NA,TRBV9,NA,TRBJ1-2,CASSTQGVGGNGYTF,TGTGCCAGCAGCACCCAAGGGGTCGGAGGGAATGGCTACACCTTC
NA,TRBV6-5,NA,TRBJ1-1,CASRQNKGTEAFF,TGTGCCTCTCGACAAAACAAAGGCACTGAAGCTTTCTTT
NA,TRBV29-1,TRBD1,TRBJ1-5,CSVLRAGTGSQPQHF,TGCAGCGTTCTCAGGGCCGGGACAGGCAGTCAGCCCCAGCATTTT
once,TRBV28,NA,TRBJ1-6,CASSLNRMGPGSPLHF,TGTGCCAGCAGTTTAAACCGGATGGGGCCTGGGTCACCCCTCCACTTT
NA,TRBV7-8,NA,TRBJ2-7,CASSRRQGPYEQYF,TGTGCCAGCAGCCGAAGACAAGGTCCCTACGAGCAGTACTTC